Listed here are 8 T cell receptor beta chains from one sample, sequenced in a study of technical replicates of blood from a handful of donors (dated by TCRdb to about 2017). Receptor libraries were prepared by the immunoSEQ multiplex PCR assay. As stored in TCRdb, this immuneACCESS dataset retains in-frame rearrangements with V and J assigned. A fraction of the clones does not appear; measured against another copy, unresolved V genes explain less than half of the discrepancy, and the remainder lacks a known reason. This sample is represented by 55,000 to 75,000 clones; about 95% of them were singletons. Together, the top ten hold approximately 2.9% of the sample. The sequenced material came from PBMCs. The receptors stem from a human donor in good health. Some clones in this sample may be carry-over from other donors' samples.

The CDR3 is CAWSDALEAQYF. The CDR3 coding sequence is TGTGCCTGGAGCGACGCCCTCGAGGCGCAGTATTTT. J is TRBJ2-3 and V is TRBV30; no firm D call. The CDR3 extends over 12 amino acids. V dropped 3 bases and J dropped 10 bases, with 14 bases sitting between them. CDR1 and CDR2 (germline): GTSNPN, SVGIG (reference sequence).

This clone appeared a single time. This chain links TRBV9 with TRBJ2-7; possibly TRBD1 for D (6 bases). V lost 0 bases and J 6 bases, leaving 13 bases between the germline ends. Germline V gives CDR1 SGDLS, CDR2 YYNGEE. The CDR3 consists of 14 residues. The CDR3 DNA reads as TGTGCCAGCAGCGTAGTCCCTGGGGGCTCCGAGCAGTACTTC. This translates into CASSVVPGGSEQYF.

The CDR3 here is CASSLVAGEETQYF. The CDR3 DNA sequence: TGTGCCAGCAGCTTGGTGGCGGGAGAAGAGACCCAGTACTTC. The chain has TRBV5-6 and TRBJ2-5; 7 bases fit TRBD2. The germline V gene encodes CDR1 SGHDT and CDR2 YYEEEE. This CDR3 comprises 14 residues. J was trimmed by 3 bases and V by 0 bases; bases with no gene match: 2.

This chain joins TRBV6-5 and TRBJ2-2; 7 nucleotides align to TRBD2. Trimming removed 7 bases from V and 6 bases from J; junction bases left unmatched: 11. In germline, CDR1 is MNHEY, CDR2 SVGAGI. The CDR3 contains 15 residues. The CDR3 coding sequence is TGTGCCAGCACCTCCCGGGGGGAAGGACCCGGGGAGCTGTTTTTT. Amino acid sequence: CASTSRGEGPGELFF.

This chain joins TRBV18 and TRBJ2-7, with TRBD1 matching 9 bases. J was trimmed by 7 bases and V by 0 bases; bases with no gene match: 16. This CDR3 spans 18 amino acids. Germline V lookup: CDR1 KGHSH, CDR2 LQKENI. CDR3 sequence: CASSPPFGTGPGYWEQYF. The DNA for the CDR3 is TGTGCCAGCTCACCACCCTTTGGGACAGGGCCCGGTTATTGGGAGCAGTACTTC.

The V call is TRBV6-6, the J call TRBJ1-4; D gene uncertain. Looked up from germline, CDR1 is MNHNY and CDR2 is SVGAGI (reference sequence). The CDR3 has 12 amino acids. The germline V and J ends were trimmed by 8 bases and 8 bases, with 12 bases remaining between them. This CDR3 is CASLEPGEKLFF. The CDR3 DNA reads TGTGCCAGCCTCGAACCGGGGGAAAAACTGTTTTTT.

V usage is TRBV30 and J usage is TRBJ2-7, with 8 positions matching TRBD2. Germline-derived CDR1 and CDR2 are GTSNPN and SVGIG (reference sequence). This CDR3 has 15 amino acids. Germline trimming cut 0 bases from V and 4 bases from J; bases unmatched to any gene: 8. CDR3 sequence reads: CAWSVRSGRGYEQYF. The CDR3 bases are TGTGCCTGGAGTGTACGTTCCGGGAGGGGGTACGAGCAGTACTTC.

The CDR3 is CASSQKGLAGGASTDTQYF. Written as DNA, the CDR3 is TGCGCCAGCAGCCAAAAGGGGCTAGCGGGGGGCGCTAGCACAGATACGCAGTATTTT. The chain combines TRBV4-1 with TRBJ2-3; TRBD2 matches at 11 bases. V shed 2 bases, J shed 0 bases, and the junction held 10 bases outside the gene matches. The CDR3 is made up of 19 amino acids. Germline assignment: CDR1 MGHRA and CDR2 YSYEKL.